The clone carrying this T cell receptor (beta chain) turned up a few times. Its antigen remains unidentified. The data belong to a study of blood T cells in healthy people across ages. Study-wide points: Naive T cell percentage showed a strong correlation with the diversity of TCR beta.

CDR3 length: 17 residues. V was trimmed by 3 bases and J by 0 bases, leaving 14 bases between them. Germline V CDR1 and CDR2: KGHSH, LQKENI. Through a sample-barcoded 5' primer and a J-beta primer mix, a second PCR was run for roughly 6 to 11 cycles. Each CDR3 protein gets one entry after TCRdb re-called the 5' RACE reads with MiXCR. The sample has about 680,000 distinct CDR3 sequences, approximately 49% seen once; the top ten hold around 32%. V and J are TRBV18 and TRBJ1-4; tentative D call: TRBD1 (5 bases). This clonotype was sampled from a woman in her sixties in good health. Input material: blood. Written as DNA, the CDR3 is TGTGCCAGCTCACCCCTCGGACACCTCGCAACTAATGAAAAACTGTTTTTT. Its protein product is CASSPLGHLATNEKLFF.